This record covers a single T cell receptor beta chain. The sample comes from a study of blood T cell repertoires in COVID-19. Study-level information: Sites across the United States, Italy and Spain contributed samples from acute and convalescent COVID-19. PBMCs, B-cell-depleted T cells, or T cells were the source of the cDNA or gDNA that made up the material.

The germline V gene has CDR1 MDHEN and CDR2 SYDVKM. CDR3 size: 16 residues. The V segment lost 6 bases and the J segment 6 bases; nucleotides outside the gene matches: 14. Profiling relied on immunoSEQ multiplex PCR, and the TCRdb table lists in-frame clones only, not all of them. The sample comprises approximately 150,000 clones, around nine tenths of which are singletons, and 2% to 2.5% rests with the top ten. The sequence was obtained from a man aged 65 to 79 with active COVID-19. The sequencing sample was made of peripheral blood. The chain carries TRBV28 and TRBJ2-7, with 10 bases lining up with TRBD1. The CDR3 protein is CASSSLGETGGGEQYF. As DNA, the CDR3 is TGTGCCAGCAGCTCCTTGGGTGAGACAGGGGGCGGCGAGCAGTACTTC. The entire variable domain, with the rest obtained from reference TRBV28 and TRBJ2-7, is as follows: DVKVTQSSRYLVKRTGEKVFLECVQDMDHENMFWYRQDPGLGLRLIYFSYDVKMKEKGDIPEGYSVSREKKERFSLILESASTNQTSMYLCASSSLGETGGGEQYFGPGTRLTVT.